This is a list of T cell receptor beta chains from one sample in a study of monozygotic twins with inflammatory bowel disease. From its re-call of the 5' RACE reads, TCRdb lists each CDR3 protein once, without DNA. Its table records about 450,000 distinct CDR3 sequences. Sequenced material: blood. These TCRs come from a human donor with ulcerative colitis or Crohn's disease, or a healthy co-twin of an affected twin (not recorded which). The CDR3 runs from the conserved cysteine through the conserved F or W.

TRBV21-1,TRBJ2-7,CASRRTGDEYEQYF
TRBV28,TRBJ2-4,CASSSWTSGGGFTGIQYF
TRBV12-3/TRBV12-4,TRBJ2-1,CASSFMGQAYNEQFF
TRBV5-4,TRBJ1-2,CASSLGGRDGYTF
TRBV6-1,TRBJ1-1,CASSEMRGAEAFF
TRBV20-1,TRBJ2-1,CSARPGRPTDKNEQFF
TRBV20-1,TRBJ2-5,CSASTRRGEETQYF
TRBV20-1,TRBJ2-2,CSADRGTGDTGELFF
TRBV25-1,TRBJ2-2,CASSEPWTGELFF
TRBV7-2,TRBJ1-2,CASSLAQEGIGYTF
TRBV27,TRBJ2-1,CASSLSRDRGHEQFF
TRBV27,TRBJ2-2,CARNSVETNTGELFF
TRBV3-1,TRBJ1-2,CASSHLGPGGGYTF
TRBV28,TRBJ2-3,CASSFVATTGTQYF
TRBV19,TRBJ2-2,CASSPGVNTGELFF
TRBV5-6,TRBJ2-3,CASSLVQSNTDTQYF
TRBV7-8,TRBJ2-5,CASRHGTSGSPSQETQYF
TRBV23-1,TRBJ2-3,CASSQWSCEGSGPTDTQYF
TRBV12-3/TRBV12-4,TRBJ2-3,CASRSRDRSTDTQYF
TRBV5-5,TRBJ2-1,CASSPGLALREQFF
TRBV19,TRBJ1-1,CASRRDWGKTEAFF
TRBV5-1,TRBJ2-7,CASSLEVQVPPYEQYF